The 10 T cell receptor beta chains reported below all come from one sample, sequenced in a study of read filtering for tumor transcriptome and immune sequencing. The library was built from roughly 400 ng RNA with molecular barcoded adaptors for alpha/delta and beta/gamma chains. Each CDR3 protein is one row after TCRdb ran MiXCR on the reads. This sample carries tens of thousands of distinct CDR3 sequences, approximately 22% of them seen once, and the ten largest clones take roughly a sixth. Sequencing was carried out using a population of CD138-negative cells sorted from bone marrow. Source of these receptors: a donor at least 40 years old with multiple myeloma.

On this clonotype itself: This probably arose from a read error, given a far larger clone one base away. This chain joins TRBV6-8 and TRBJ2-6; no definite D call. The CDR3 has 17 amino acids. V gave up 6 bases and J gave up 2 bases, with 17 bases separating them. The germline V gene encodes CDR1 MNHGY and CDR2 SAAAGT. CDR3 sequence reads: CASSLPTVGTGANVLTF. Written as DNA, the CDR3 is TGTGCCAGCAGCCTCCCGACCGTAGGCACTGGGGCCAACGTCCTGACTTTC.

This clonotype showed up many times. This chain connects TRBV7-3 to TRBJ1-1; no reliable D call. Per germline, CDR1 SGHTA and CDR2 FQGTGA. V lost 8 bases and J lost 4, with 11 bases in between. CDR3 size: 12 residues. The CDR3 loop is CASFHDTTEAFF. The CDR3 nucleotides read TGTGCCAGCTTTCACGACACCACTGAAGCTTTCTTT.

The sample holds many counts of this clonotype. This rearrangement joins TRBV19 to TRBJ1-5, with a weak D call TRBD1 (5 bases). Looked up from germline, CDR1 is LNHDA and CDR2 is SQIVND (reference sequence). The CDR3 has 18 amino acids. V gave up 3 bases and J gave up 9 bases, with 27 bases separating them. CDR3 coding DNA: TGTGCCAGTAGTATTATAACGTTGGTAAGGCAGGGCTCCGGGCCCCAGCATTTT. It translates to CASSIITLVRQGSGPQHF.

This clonotype has ten or more counts. The chain recombines TRBV6-1 with TRBJ2-1, with a possible D match to TRBD1 (5 bases). The V gene lost 1 base and the J gene lost 3 bases, with 10 bases spanning the gap. Germline CDR1 and CDR2: MNHNS and SASEGT. The CDR3 has 15 amino acids. In nucleotides, the CDR3 is TGTGCCAGCAGTGAAGGGCAGGGCGGCTACAATGAGCAGTTCTTC. Protein product: CASSEGQGGYNEQFF.

This clonotype was recorded a few times. The CDR3, as DNA: TGTGCCTGGAGTGCCCAGGGGGGTGGTGGACCCCAGCATTTT. Its protein product is CAWSAQGGGGPQHF. The chain uses TRBV30 and TRBJ1-5; 7 bases line up with TRBD1. CDR3 length: 14 residues. Germline CDR1 is GTSNPN and CDR2 is SVGIG (reference sequence). Losses at the gene ends were 1 base for V and 10 bases for J; bases not matched to a gene: 10.

This clonotype was detected only once. The chain is built from TRBV18 and TRBJ2-5; unclear D gene. In germline, CDR1 is KGHSH, CDR2 LQKENI. The ends were cut back, 2 bases at V and 2 bases at J, with 9 bases in the middle. The CDR3 is 14 amino acids. The CDR3 is CASSPLQTQETQYF. The DNA of the CDR3 is TGTGCCAGCTCACCATTACAGACTCAAGAGACCCAGTACTTC.

This clonotype occurred many times. V gene TRBV10-3 combines with J gene TRBJ2-5, with 11 bases fitting TRBD2. V trimming: 6 bases; J trimming: 5 bases; junction bases outside the gene matches: 8. This CDR3 has 15 residues. Germline V gene sequence: CDR1 ENHRY, CDR2 SYGVKD. In DNA, the CDR3 is TGTGCCATCAGAAAGACTAGCGGGGCTCCGGAGACCCAGTACTTC. Residues: CAIRKTSGAPETQYF.

This clonotype was detected many times. The rearrangement joins TRBV20-1 to TRBJ2-5, with 10 bases aligning to TRBD2. Germline CDR1 DFQATT, CDR2 SNEGSKA (reference sequence). The CDR3 has 16 residues. J gave up 4 bases and V 6 bases, and 14 bases lay outside the gene matches. The CDR3 nucleotides are TGCAGTGCGGTGCTAGCGGGAGCTAACTTACGAGAGACCCAGTACTTC. As protein: CSAVLAGANLRETQYF.

This clonotype occurred many times. This sequence joins TRBV11-2 and TRBJ2-5, with unresolved D. Per the germline V gene, CDR1 is SGHAT and CDR2 is FQNNGV. The CDR3 spans 12 residues. Trimming removed 0 bases from V and 8 bases from J, with 7 bases in between. The CDR3 DNA is TGTGCCAGCAGCTTAGATACCCAAACCCAGTACTTC. Its translation is CASSLDTQTQYF.

V and J are TRBV28 and TRBJ2-2; perhaps TRBD2 as D (5 bases). From germline, CDR1 is MDHEN and CDR2 SYDVKM. The CDR3 is 15 residues long. V was pared by 3 bases and J by 4 bases, with 12 bases between. The CDR3 region is CASSLRDEITGELFF. The CDR3 nucleotides are TGTGCCAGCAGTTTGAGGGATGAGATCACCGGGGAGCTGTTTTTT. Filled out from reference TRBV28 and TRBJ2-2, the complete variable domain reads DVKVTQSSRYLVKRTGEKVFLECVQDMDHENMFWYRQDPGLGLRLIYFSYDVKMKEKGDIPEGYSVSREKKERFSLILESASTNQTSMYLCASSLRDEITGELFFGEGSRLTVL.